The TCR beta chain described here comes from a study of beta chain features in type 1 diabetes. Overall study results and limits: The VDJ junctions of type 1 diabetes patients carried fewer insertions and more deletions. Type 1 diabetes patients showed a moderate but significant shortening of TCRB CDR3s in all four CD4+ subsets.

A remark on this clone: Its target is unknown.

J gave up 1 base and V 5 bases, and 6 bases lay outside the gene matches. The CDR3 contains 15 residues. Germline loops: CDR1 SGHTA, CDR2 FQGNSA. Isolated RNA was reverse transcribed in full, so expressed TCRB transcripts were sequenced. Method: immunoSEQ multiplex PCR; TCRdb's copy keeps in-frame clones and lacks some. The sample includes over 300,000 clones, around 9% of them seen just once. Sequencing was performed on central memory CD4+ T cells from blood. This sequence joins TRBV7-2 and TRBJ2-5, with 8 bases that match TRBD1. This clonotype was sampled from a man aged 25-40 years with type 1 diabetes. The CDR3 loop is CASSLSQGGQETQYF. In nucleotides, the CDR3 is TGTGCCAGCAGCCTATCACAGGGGGGCCAAGAGACCCAGTACTTC.